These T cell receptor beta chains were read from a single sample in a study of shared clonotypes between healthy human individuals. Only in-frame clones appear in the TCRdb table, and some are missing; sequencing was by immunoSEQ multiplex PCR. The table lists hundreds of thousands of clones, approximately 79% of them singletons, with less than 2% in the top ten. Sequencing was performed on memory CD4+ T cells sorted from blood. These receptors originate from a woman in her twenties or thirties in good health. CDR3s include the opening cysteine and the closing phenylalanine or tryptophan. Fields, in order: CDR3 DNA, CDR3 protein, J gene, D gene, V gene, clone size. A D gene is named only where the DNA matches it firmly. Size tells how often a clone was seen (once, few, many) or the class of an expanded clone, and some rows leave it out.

TGTGCCAGCTTTCAGGCTAACTATGGCTACACCTTC,CASFQANYGYTF,TRBJ1-2,NA,TRBV6-1,NA
TGTGCCAGCAGCATAGACCCAGGCTCGAACACCGGGGAGCTGTTTTTT,CASSIDPGSNTGELFF,TRBJ2-2,NA,TRBV9,once
TGCGCCAGCAGCCAAACCCGATTCTCCCGGCCAGAAGAGGCGTATGGCTACACCTTC,CASSQTRFSRPEEAYGYTF,TRBJ1-2,NA,TRBV4-1,NA
TGTGCCAGCAGCCCTTCTGTCCCCTCACCTGGCACCGGGGAGCTGTTTTTT,CASSPSVPSPGTGELFF,TRBJ2-2,NA,TRBV9,NA
TGCGCCAGCAGCTTGGCCGCAGGTGTCGGGGAGCTGTTTTTT,CASSLAAGVGELFF,TRBJ2-2,NA,TRBV5-1,few
TGTGCCAGCAGCGGCGGGACAGGGAGCACCGGGGAGCTGTTTTTT,CASSGGTGSTGELFF,TRBJ2-2,TRBD1,TRBV9,NA
TGCGCCAGCAAGCTAGCGGGAGTGAGCGGGGCCAACGTCCTGACTTTC,CASKLAGVSGANVLTF,TRBJ2-6,TRBD2,TRBV5-1,NA
TGTGCCAGCAAATACAGGTCTGGGAACATTCAGTACTTC,CASKYRSGNIQYF,TRBJ2-4,NA,TRBV27,NA
TGTGCCAGCAGCCCGGGGGCTGAGACCCAGTACTTC,CASSPGAETQYF,TRBJ2-5,NA,TRBV6-5,NA
TGTGCCAGCAGCGCCGGGACAGAGCAGCCCCAGCATTTT,CASSAGTEQPQHF,TRBJ1-5,TRBD1,TRBV9,NA
TGTGCCAGCAGCCGGGACCCGGCGGTCTACGAGCAGTACTTC,CASSRDPAVYEQYF,TRBJ2-7,NA,TRBV7-9,NA
TGTGCCAGCAGCTTGGAGACGGGAGTCGGGTACGAGCAGTACTTC,CASSLETGVGYEQYF,TRBJ2-7,NA,TRBV5-4,NA
TGCGCCAGCAGTGGGGGCAGGCGGTCGGGACTGACAACCTACGAGCAGTACTTC,CASSGGRRSGLTTYEQYF,TRBJ2-7,NA,TRBV5-1,once
TGTGCCTGGGGGGGAACCGGGGAGCTGTTTTTT,CAWGGTGELFF,TRBJ2-2,NA,TRBV30,NA
TGTGCCAGCAGCTTGGGGGCACAGGGGGAAGACGAGCAGTACTTC,CASSLGAQGEDEQYF,TRBJ2-7,TRBD1,TRBV5-4,NA
TGTGCCAGCTCACCACCGATCGGTCAGCCCCAGCATTTT,CASSPPIGQPQHF,TRBJ1-5,NA,TRBV18,NA
TGTGCCAGCAGCCCAATTGGGGGCTCTGGAAACACCATATATTTT,CASSPIGGSGNTIYF,TRBJ1-3,NA,TRBV7-6,NA
TGTGCCAGCAGTTACGGTGGGGGTGACACTGAAGCTTTCTTT,CASSYGGGDTEAFF,TRBJ1-1,NA,TRBV6-6,NA
TGTGCCAGCAGCCGTTCGGGGTCAGATACGCAGTATTTT,CASSRSGSDTQYF,TRBJ2-3,NA,TRBV7-9,NA
TGCGCCAGCATCACGGGGACAGGGGGCACCGGGGAGCTGTTTTTT,CASITGTGGTGELFF,TRBJ2-2,TRBD1,TRBV5-1,NA
TGTGCCAGCAGCTGGGACGACTATGGCTACACCTTC,CASSWDDYGYTF,TRBJ1-2,NA,TRBV6-6,NA
TGTGCCATCAGAGAGGGACACCAGAACACTGAAGCTTTCTTT,CAIREGHQNTEAFF,TRBJ1-1,NA,TRBV10-3,NA
TGTGCCAGCAGCGTAGCTCTGTCGGACTCCCAAGAGACCCAGTACTTC,CASSVALSDSQETQYF,TRBJ2-5,NA,TRBV9,NA
TGTGCCAGCGAAGACAGCACGAACACTGAAGCTTTCTTT,CASEDSTNTEAFF,TRBJ1-1,NA,TRBV28,NA
TGTGCCAGCAGGACTAGCGGGACAGATACGCAGTATTTT,CASRTSGTDTQYF,TRBJ2-3,TRBD2,TRBV6-1,few
TGTGCCAGCAGTCCAGCAGTCGGGTCCCATCAGCCCCAGCATTTT,CASSPAVGSHQPQHF,TRBJ1-5,NA,TRBV7-2,few
TGTGCCAGCAGCTCGAGACAGGGTTACGAAAAACTGTTTTTT,CASSSRQGYEKLFF,TRBJ1-4,TRBD1,TRBV7-9,NA
TGTGCCAGCAGTTTAACCGCAACCTCTGGGGCCAACGTCCTGACTTTC,CASSLTATSGANVLTF,TRBJ2-6,NA,TRBV27,NA
TGTGCCAGCAGTGAAAGAGGGTTACCTAATGAAAAACTGTTTTTT,CASSERGLPNEKLFF,TRBJ1-4,NA,TRBV6-1,NA
TGTGCCAGCAGTTCCGGGACACCGGGAGATACGCAGTATTTT,CASSSGTPGDTQYF,TRBJ2-3,NA,TRBV28,NA
TGTGCCAGCAGTTACTCGAGGGGATTGGGTGAGCAGTACTTC,CASSYSRGLGEQYF,TRBJ2-7,NA,TRBV6-5,NA
TGCGCCAGCAGACCTAAGGGGTCGGCTAATGAAAAACTGTTTTTT,CASRPKGSANEKLFF,TRBJ1-4,NA,TRBV4-1,few
TGTGCCAGCTCACCGACCGAGAACTATGGCTACACCTTC,CASSPTENYGYTF,TRBJ1-2,NA,TRBV18,once
TGTGCCAGCAGTGATGGGAGGGCGAACACCGGGGAGCTGTTTTTT,CASSDGRANTGELFF,TRBJ2-2,TRBD2,TRBV25-1,many
TGTGCCAGCAGTGATGCGGGTCTCTCTGGAAACACCATATATTTT,CASSDAGLSGNTIYF,TRBJ1-3,NA,TRBV6-1,NA
TGTGCCAGCAGCTCCACCCGGTCCCAACACTACGAGCAGTACTTC,CASSSTRSQHYEQYF,TRBJ2-7,NA,TRBV11-2,NA